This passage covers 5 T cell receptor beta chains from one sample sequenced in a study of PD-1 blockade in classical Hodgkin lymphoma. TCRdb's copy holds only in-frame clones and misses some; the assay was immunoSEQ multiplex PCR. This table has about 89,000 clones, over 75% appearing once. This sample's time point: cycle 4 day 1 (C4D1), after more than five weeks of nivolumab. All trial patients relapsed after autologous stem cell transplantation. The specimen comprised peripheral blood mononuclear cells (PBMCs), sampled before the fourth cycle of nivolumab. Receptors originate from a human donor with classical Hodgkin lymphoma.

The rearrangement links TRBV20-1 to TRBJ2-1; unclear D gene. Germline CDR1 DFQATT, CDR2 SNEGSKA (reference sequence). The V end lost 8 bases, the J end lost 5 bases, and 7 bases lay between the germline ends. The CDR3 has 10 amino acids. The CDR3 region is CSPYHNEQFF. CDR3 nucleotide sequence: TGCAGTCCCTACCACAATGAGCAGTTCTTC.

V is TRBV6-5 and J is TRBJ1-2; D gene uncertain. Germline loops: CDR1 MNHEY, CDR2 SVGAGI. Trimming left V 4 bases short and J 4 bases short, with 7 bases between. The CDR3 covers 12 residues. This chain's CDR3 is CASSSPGYGYTF. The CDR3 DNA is TGTGCCAGCAGTTCTCCCGGCTATGGCTACACCTTC.

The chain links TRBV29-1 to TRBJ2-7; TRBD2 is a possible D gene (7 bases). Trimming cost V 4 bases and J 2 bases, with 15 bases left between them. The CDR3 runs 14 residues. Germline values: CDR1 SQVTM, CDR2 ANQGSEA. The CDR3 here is CSVGGQGGPYEQYF. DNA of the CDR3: TGCAGCGTTGGGGGGCAGGGAGGGCCCTACGAGCAGTACTTC.

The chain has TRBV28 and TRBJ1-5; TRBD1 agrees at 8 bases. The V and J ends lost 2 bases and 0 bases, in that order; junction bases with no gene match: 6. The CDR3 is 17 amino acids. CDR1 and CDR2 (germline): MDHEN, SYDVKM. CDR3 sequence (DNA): TGTGCCAGCAGTTTAATCGGGACAGGCTTTAGCAATCAGCCCCAGCATTTT. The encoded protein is CASSLIGTGFSNQPQHF.

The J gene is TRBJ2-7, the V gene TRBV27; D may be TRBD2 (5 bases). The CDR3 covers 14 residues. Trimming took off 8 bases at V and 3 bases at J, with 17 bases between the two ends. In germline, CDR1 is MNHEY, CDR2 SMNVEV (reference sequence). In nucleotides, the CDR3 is TGTGCCAGCGCCGTGGGAGTTTTAGGCTACGAGCAGTACTTC. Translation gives CASAVGVLGYEQYF.